The present T cell receptor (beta chain) was sequenced within a study of response to subunit inactivated influenza vaccine. Study results and caveats: Every seasonal influenza vaccination brings in few new T cells, the authors suggested.

This clonotype was counted a few times. No antigen is known for it. The CDR3 consists of 16 residues. V lost 6 bases and J lost 0; bases outside the gene matches: 8. Germline V gene sequence: CDR1 LNHDA, CDR2 SQIVND (reference sequence). Each CDR3 protein is one row after TCRdb ran MiXCR on the RT-PCR reads. The sample lists about 160,000 distinct CDR3 sequences, roughly a tenth occurring once. This receptor was obtained from a man in his fifties who received an inactivated influenza vaccine. The sample consisted of non-naive T cells sorted from PBMCs, taken roughly 47 days after vaccination. V and J are TRBV19 and TRBJ1-3, with 7 bases fitting TRBD1. CDR3 nucleotide sequence: TGTGCCAGTAGCGTTGCCGGGACAGCCTCTGGAAACACCATATATTTT. As protein: CASSVAGTASGNTIYF.